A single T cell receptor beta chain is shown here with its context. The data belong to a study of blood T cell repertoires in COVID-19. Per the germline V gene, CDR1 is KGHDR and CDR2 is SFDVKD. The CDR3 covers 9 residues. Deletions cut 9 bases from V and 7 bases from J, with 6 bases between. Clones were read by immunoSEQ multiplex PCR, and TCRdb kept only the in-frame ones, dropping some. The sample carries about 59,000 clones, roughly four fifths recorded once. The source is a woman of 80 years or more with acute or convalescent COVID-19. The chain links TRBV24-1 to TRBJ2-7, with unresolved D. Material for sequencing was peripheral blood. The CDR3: CATRREQYF. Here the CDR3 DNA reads TGTGCCACCCGCAGGGAGCAGTACTTC.